This entry features one T cell receptor beta chain sequence. The sample belongs to a study of control samples from healthy donors and cancer patients. From germline, CDR1 is WSHSY and CDR2 SAAADI. Trimming shortened V by 6 bases and J by 1 base, and 16 bases separated the two germline ends. This CDR3 spans 17 amino acids. Only in-frame clones appear in the TCRdb table, and some are missing; sequencing was by immunoSEQ multiplex PCR. The table records over 150,000 clones, about 91% of them present only once. This TCR was sampled from a woman aged 40-49 years in good health. Sample: blood. The genes are TRBV10-2 and TRBJ2-6; D uncertain. This CDR3 reads CASSPTFIGSGANVLTF. In DNA form, the CDR3 reads TGCGCCAGCAGCCCAACCTTTATCGGATCTGGGGCCAACGTCCTGACTTTC.